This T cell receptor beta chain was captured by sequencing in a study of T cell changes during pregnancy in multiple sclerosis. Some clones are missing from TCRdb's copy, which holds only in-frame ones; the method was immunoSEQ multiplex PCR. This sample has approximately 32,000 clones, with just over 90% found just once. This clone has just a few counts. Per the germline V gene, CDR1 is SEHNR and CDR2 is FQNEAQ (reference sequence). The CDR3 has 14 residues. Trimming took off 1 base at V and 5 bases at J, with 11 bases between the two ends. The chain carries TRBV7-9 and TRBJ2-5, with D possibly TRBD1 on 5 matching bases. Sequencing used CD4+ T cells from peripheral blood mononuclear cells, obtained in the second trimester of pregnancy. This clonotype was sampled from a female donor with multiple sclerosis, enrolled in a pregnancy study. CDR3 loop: CASSLGQGWETQYF. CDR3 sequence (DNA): TGTGCCAGCAGCTTAGGCCAGGGTTGGGAGACCCAGTACTTC.